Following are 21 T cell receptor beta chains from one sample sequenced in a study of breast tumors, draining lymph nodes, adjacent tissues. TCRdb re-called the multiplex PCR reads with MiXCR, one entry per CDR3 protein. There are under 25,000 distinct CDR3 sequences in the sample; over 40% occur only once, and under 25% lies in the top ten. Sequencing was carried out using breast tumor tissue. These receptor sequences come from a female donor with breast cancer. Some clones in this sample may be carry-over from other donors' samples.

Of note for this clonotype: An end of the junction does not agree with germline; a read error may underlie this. DNA of the CDR3: TGTGCCAGCAGCTGGCCGACGGCGGGCGCGCGTGGCTGCACCTTC. Translation gives CASSWPTAGARGCTF. V and J are TRBV5-4 and TRBJ1-2, with unresolved D. Germline V gene data show CDR1 as SGHNT and CDR2 as YYREEE (reference sequence). The CDR3 contains 15 residues.

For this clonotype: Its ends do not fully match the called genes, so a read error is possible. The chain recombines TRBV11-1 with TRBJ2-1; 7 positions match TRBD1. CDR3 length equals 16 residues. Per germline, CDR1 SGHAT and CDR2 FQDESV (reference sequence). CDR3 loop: CASGLGTGTVYNEQFF. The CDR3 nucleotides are TGTGCCAGCGGCTTGGGGACCGGGACAGTCTACAATGAGCAGTTCTTC.

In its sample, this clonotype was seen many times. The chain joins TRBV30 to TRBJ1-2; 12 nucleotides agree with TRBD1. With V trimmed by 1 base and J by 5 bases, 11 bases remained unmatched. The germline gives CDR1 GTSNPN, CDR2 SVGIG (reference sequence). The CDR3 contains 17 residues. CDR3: CAWSAPGQGAYGYGYTF. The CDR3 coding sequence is TGTGCCTGGAGTGCCCCGGGACAGGGGGCCTATGGTTATGGCTACACCTTC.

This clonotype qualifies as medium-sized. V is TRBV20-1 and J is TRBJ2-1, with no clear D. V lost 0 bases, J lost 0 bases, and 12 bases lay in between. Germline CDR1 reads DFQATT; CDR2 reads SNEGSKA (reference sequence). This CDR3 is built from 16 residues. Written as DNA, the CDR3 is TGCAGTGCTAGAGATGATCGGGCGACCTCCTACAATGAGCAGTTCTTC. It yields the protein CSARDDRATSYNEQFF.

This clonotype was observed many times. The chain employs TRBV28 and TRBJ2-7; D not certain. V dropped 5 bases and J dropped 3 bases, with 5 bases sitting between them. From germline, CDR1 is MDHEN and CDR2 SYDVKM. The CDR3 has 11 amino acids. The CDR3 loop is CASSLRYEQYF. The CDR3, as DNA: TGTGCCAGCAGTCTTCGCTACGAGCAGTACTTC.

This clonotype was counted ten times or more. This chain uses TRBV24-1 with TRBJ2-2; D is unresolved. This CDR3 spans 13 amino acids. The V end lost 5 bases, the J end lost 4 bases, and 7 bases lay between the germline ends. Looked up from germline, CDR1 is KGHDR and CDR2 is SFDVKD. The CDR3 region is CATSATSTGELFF. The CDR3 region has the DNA TGTGCCACCAGTGCAACGAGCACCGGGGAGCTGTTTTTT.

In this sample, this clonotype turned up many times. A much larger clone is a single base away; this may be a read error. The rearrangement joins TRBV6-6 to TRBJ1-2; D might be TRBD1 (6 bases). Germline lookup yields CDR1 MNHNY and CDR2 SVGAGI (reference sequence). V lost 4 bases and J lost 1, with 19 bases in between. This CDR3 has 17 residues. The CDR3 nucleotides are TGTGCCAGCAGTTCCTCGCCAGGGGTCGCGCTTAACTATGGCTACACCTTC. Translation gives CASSSSPGVALNYGYTF.

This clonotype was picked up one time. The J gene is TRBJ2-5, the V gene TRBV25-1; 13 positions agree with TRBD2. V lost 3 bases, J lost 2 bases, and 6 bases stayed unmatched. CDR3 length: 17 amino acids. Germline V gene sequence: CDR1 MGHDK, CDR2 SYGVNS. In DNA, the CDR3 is TGTGCCAGCAGTGAGCCGACTAGCGGGAGGAGACAAGAGACCCAGTACTTC. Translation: CASSEPTSGRRQETQYF.

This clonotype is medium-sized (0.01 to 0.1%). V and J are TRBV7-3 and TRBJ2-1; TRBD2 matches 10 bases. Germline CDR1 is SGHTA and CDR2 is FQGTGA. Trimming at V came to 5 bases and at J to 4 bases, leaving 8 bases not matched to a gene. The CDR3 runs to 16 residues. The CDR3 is CASSPGSGRSYNEQFF. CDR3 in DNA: TGTGCCAGCAGCCCGGGTAGCGGGAGGTCGTACAATGAGCAGTTCTTC.

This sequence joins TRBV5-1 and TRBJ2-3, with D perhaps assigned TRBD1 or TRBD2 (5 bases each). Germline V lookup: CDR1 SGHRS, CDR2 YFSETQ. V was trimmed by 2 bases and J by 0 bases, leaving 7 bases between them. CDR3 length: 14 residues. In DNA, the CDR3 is TGCGCCAGCAGCTTCGGGACCAGCACAGATACGCAGTATTTT. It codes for CASSFGTSTDTQYF.

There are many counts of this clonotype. CDR3 DNA: TGTGCCAGCAGCCCGGGGGGCCCAAGCAACTATGGCTACACCTTC. Translation gives CASSPGGPSNYGYTF. The rearrangement links TRBV6-5 to TRBJ1-2; TRBD1 is a possible D gene (6 bases). The V end was cut by 6 bases, the J end by 2 bases, with 16 bases between. Germline V CDR1 and CDR2: MNHEY, SVGAGI. There are 15 residues in the CDR3.

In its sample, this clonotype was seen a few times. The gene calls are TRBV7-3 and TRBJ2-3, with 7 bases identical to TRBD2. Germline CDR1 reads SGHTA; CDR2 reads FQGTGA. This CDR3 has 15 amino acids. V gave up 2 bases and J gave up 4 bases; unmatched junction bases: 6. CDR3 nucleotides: TGTGCCAGCAGCTTAGTGGGAGGGCAGGCAGATACGCAGTATTTT. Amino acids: CASSLVGGQADTQYF.

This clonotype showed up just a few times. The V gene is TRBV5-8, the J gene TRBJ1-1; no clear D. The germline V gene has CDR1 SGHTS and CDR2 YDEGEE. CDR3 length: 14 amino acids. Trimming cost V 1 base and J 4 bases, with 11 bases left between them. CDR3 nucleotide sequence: TGTGCCAGCAGCTTGACCTATGGGGTCACTGAAGCTTTCTTT. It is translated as CASSLTYGVTEAFF.

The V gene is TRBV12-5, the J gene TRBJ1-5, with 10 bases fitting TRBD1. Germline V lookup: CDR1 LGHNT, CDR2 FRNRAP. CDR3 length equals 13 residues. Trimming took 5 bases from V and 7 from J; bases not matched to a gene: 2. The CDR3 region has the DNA TGTGCTAGTGGTCCGACAGGGGGCCAGCCCCAGCATTTT. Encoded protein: CASGPTGGQPQHF.

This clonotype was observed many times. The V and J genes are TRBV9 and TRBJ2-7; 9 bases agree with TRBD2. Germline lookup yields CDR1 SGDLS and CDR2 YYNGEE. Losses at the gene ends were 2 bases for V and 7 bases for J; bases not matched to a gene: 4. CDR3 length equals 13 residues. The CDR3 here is CASSVSGRSEQYF. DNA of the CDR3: TGTGCCAGCAGCGTTAGCGGGAGAAGTGAGCAGTACTTC.

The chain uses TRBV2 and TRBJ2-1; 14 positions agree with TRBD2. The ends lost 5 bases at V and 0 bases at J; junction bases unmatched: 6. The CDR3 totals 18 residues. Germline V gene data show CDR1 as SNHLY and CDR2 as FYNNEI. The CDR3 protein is CASSYTGTSGSSYNEQFF. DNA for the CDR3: TGTGCCAGCAGTTATACCGGGACTAGCGGGAGCTCCTACAATGAGCAGTTCTTC.

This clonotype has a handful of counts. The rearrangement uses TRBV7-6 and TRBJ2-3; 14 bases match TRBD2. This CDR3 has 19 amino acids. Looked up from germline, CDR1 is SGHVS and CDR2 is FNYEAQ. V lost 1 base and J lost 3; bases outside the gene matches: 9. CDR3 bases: TGTGCCAGCAGCTTAGAATCGGGACTAGCGGGAGTGAGGACAGATACGCAGTATTTT. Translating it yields CASSLESGLAGVRTDTQYF.

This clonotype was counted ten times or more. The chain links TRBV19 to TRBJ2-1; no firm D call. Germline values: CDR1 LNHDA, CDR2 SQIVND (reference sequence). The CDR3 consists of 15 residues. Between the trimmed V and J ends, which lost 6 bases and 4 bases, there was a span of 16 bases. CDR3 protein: CASRQSSSSYNEQFF. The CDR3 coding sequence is TGTGCCAGTAGACAATCTAGTAGCAGTTACAATGAGCAGTTCTTC.

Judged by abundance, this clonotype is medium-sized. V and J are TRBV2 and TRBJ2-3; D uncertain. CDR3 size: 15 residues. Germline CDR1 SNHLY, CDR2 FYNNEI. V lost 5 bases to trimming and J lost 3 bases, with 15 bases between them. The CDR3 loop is CASSRFGERTDTQYF. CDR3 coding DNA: TGTGCCAGCAGTCGATTTGGCGAGAGGACAGATACGCAGTATTTT.

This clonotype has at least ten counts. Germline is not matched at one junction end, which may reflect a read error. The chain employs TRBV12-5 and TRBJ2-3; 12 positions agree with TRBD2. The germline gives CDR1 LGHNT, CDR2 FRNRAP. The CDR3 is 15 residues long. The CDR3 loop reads CASDLGLAGRTTQYF. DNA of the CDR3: TGTGCTAGTGATTTGGGACTAGCGGGTAGAACGACGCAGTATTTT.

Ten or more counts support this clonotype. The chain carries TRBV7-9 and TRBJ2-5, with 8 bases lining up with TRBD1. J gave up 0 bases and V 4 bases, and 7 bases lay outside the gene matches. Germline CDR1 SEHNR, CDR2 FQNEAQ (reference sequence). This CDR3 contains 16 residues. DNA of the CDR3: TGTGCCAGCAGCTCCACCGGGACAGGCCACCAAGAGACCCAGTACTTC. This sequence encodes CASSSTGTGHQETQYF.